This TCR beta chain was captured in a study of identical twins. The CDR3 is made up of 13 amino acids. V lost 0 bases and J 7 bases, leaving 7 bases between the germline ends. Germline lookup yields CDR1 SGHRS and CDR2 YFSETQ. TCRdb reprocessed the 5' RACE reads via MiXCR and lists one record per CDR3 protein. The sample has a few hundred thousand distinct CDR3 sequences, roughly 20% seen once. Sequencing was performed on naive T cells sorted from blood. The receptor's source is a man in his fifties in good health. The J gene is TRBJ2-2, the V gene TRBV5-1; D gene uncertain. The CDR3 sequence is CASSLVEFGELFF. The CDR3 DNA follows: TGCGCCAGCAGCTTGGTTGAATTCGGGGAGCTGTTTTTT.